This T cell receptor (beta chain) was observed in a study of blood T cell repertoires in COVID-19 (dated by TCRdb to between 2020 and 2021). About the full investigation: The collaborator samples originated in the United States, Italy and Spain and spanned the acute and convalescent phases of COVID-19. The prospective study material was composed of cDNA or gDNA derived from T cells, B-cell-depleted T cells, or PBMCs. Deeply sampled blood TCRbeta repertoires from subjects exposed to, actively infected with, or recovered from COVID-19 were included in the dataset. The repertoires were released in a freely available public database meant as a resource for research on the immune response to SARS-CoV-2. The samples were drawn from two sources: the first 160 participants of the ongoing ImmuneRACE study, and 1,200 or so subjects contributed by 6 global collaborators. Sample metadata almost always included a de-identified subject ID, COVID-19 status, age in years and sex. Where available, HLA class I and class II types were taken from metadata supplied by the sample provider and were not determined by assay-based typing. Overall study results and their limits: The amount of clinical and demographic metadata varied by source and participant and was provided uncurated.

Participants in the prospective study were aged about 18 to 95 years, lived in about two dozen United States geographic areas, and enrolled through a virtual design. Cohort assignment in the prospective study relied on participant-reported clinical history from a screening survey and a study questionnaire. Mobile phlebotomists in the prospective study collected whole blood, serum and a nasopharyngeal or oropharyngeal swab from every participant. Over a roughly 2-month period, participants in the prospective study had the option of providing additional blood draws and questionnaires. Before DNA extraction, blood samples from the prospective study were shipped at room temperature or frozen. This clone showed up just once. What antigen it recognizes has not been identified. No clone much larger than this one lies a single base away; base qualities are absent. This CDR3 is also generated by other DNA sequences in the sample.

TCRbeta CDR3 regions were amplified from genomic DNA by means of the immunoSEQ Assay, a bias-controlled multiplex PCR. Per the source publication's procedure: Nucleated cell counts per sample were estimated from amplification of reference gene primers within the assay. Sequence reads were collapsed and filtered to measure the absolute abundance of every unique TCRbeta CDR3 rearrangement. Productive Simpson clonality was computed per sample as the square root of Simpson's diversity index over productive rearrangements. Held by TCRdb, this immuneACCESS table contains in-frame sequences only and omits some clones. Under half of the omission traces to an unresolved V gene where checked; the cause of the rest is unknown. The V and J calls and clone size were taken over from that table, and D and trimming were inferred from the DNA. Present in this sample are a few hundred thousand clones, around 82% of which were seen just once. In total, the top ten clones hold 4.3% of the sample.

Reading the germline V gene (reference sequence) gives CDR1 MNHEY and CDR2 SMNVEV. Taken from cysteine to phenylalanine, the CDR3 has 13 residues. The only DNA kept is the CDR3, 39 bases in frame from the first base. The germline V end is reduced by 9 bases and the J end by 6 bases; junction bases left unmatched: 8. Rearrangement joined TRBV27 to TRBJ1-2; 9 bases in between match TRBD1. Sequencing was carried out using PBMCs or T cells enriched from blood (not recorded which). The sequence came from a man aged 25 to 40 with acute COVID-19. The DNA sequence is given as TGTGCCAGTGCGGTACAGGGGGCGCATGGCTACACCTTC. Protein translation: CASAVQGAHGYTF.